This entry lists 13 T cell receptor beta chains sequenced from one sample in a study of early T cells in non-severe SARS-CoV-2 infection. One entry per CDR3 protein results from TCRdb running MiXCR on the 5' RACE reads. The data contain tens of thousands of distinct CDR3 sequences, over 5% of them singletons. Sequencing was performed on whole blood. These receptors came from an adult who was a healthcare worker with PCR-confirmed SARS-CoV-2 infection or an uninfected control (not recorded which).

This clonotype showed up just a few times. The chain couples TRBV20-1 to TRBJ2-7, with 13 bases lining up with TRBD2. The CDR3 totals 16 residues. Germline assignment: CDR1 DFQATT and CDR2 SNEGSKA (reference sequence). With V trimmed by 1 base and J by 6 bases, 9 bases remained unmatched. CDR3 nucleotides: TGCAGTGCTAGAGCCAGGACTAGCGGGAGTACCGGCGAGCAGTACTTC. Its translation is CSARARTSGSTGEQYF.

This clonotype was seen a few times. The rearrangement uses TRBV12-3 or TRBV12-4 and TRBJ2-3; unclear D gene. V dropped 2 bases and J dropped 5 bases, with 5 bases sitting between them. This CDR3 has 12 residues. CDR3 in DNA: TGTGCCAGCAGTTTAACCCGAGATACGCAGTATTTT. Amino acids: CASSLTRDTQYF.

This clonotype occurred many times. The V and J genes are TRBV27 and TRBJ1-6; no reliable D call. V was cut by 6 bases and J by 6 bases, with 9 bases left in between. Germline V lookup: CDR1 MNHEY, CDR2 SMNVEV (reference sequence). The length of the CDR3 is 13 residues. The CDR3 nucleotides are TGTGCCAGCAGGGCAGGTATTAATTCACCCCTCCACTTT. Translation gives CASRAGINSPLHF.

The V gene is TRBV30, the J gene TRBJ2-3; 9 bases agree with TRBD1. The germline V gene encodes CDR1 GTSNPN and CDR2 SVGIG (reference sequence). The CDR3 covers 13 residues. V lost 8 bases to trimming and J lost 1 base; unmatched junction nucleotides: 4. CDR3 loop: CAGRQGGTDTQYF. The CDR3 region has the DNA TGTGCCGGAAGACAGGGGGGCACAGATACGCAGTATTTT.

This clonotype showed up many times. The chain has TRBV20-1 and TRBJ2-5, with D perhaps TRBD2 (6 bases). The V and J ends lost 6 bases and 8 bases respectively, with 19 bases between them. The CDR3 totals 13 residues. CDR1 and CDR2 (germline): DFQATT, SNEGSKA (reference sequence). CDR3 in amino acids: CSALRSGGETQYF. CDR3 sequence (DNA): TGCAGTGCCTTAAGATCCGGGGGTGAAACCCAGTACTTC.

This clonotype was seen a few times. CDR3 in amino acids: CASTSMASGATQETQYF. The CDR3 DNA sequence: TGTGCCAGCACCTCCATGGCTAGCGGGGCTACTCAAGAGACCCAGTACTTC. The V and J genes are TRBV27 and TRBJ2-5; TRBD2 matches at 9 bases. The CDR3 runs 17 residues. Germline values: CDR1 MNHEY, CDR2 SMNVEV (reference sequence). The V and J ends lost 7 bases and 2 bases, in that order; junction bases with no gene match: 14.

This clonotype was seen repeatedly, ten times or more. V usage is TRBV12-3 or TRBV12-4 and J usage is TRBJ1-5; 8 bases are a match to TRBD1. V gave up 5 bases and J gave up 5 bases; unmatched junction bases: 5. CDR3 length: 14 amino acids. The CDR3 loop is CASSPDRGDQPQHF. The CDR3 DNA reads TGTGCCAGCAGTCCAGACAGGGGTGATCAGCCCCAGCATTTT.

CDR3 sequence: CATSRVRAQNYGYTF. For the CDR3, the DNA is TGTGCCACCAGCAGAGTCAGGGCTCAAAACTATGGCTACACCTTC. The genes are TRBV15 and TRBJ1-2, with D possibly being TRBD1 (5 bases). V was clipped by 1 base and J by 2 bases, with 11 bases between them. The CDR3 runs to 15 residues. Germline V lookup: CDR1 LNHNV, CDR2 YYDKDF (reference sequence).

The gene calls are TRBV6-6 and TRBJ1-1; D is possibly TRBD1 (5 bases). With 10 bases removed from V and 3 bases from J, the gap between germline ends came to 18 bases. The germline V gene encodes CDR1 MNHNY and CDR2 SVGAGI (reference sequence). This CDR3 has 14 amino acids. The CDR3 nucleotides read TGTGCCAACAGCCCCCGGAGGGGAGACACTGAAGCTTTCTTT. Its protein is CANSPRRGDTEAFF.

This clonotype occurred a few times. The chain joins TRBV5-1 to TRBJ2-5, with 8 bases matching TRBD2. The CDR3 is 14 residues long. The germline CDR1 and CDR2 sequences are SGHRS and YFSETQ. The trim removed 4 bases at V and 4 bases at J, leaving 6 bases unmatched. This CDR3 is CASSRWTSSETQYF. Written as DNA, the CDR3 is TGCGCCAGCAGCCGGTGGACTAGCTCAGAGACCCAGTACTTC. The whole variable domain, filled in from reference TRBV5-1 and TRBJ2-5, reads KAGVTQTPRYLIKTRGQQVTLSCSPISGHRSVSWYQQTPGQGLQFLFEYFSETQRNKGNFPGRFSGRQFSNSRSEMNVSTLELGDSALYLCASSRWTSSETQYFGPGTRLLVL.

The table lists this clonotype with many counts. The chain employs TRBV18 and TRBJ1-2; no clear D gene. Germline-derived CDR1 and CDR2 are KGHSH and LQKENI. There are 14 residues in the CDR3. V gave up 2 bases and J gave up 2 bases, with 9 bases separating them. CDR3 loop: CASSPSTRNYGYTF. The CDR3 bases are TGTGCCAGCTCACCATCGACCAGGAACTATGGCTACACCTTC.

Ten or more counts support this clonotype. The chain uses TRBV7-9 and TRBJ2-7; weak D call: TRBD2 (5 bases). The CDR3 sequence is 13 residues long. CDR1 and CDR2 (germline): SEHNR, FQNEAQ (reference sequence). The V end was cut by 6 bases, the J end by 2 bases, with 11 bases between. This CDR3 is CASRRDLTYEQYF. The CDR3 nucleotides are TGTGCCAGCAGGAGGGATCTTACCTACGAGCAGTACTTC.

This clonotype appeared many times. CDR3 sequence: CASSFGSGANVLTF. The CDR3 DNA reads as TGCGCCAGCAGCTTCGGATCTGGGGCCAACGTCCTGACTTTC. The V call is TRBV5-1, the J call TRBJ2-6; D unresolved. This CDR3 contains 14 residues. Germline V lookup: CDR1 SGHRS, CDR2 YFSETQ. Trimming cost V 2 bases and J 1 base, with 4 bases left between them. Combining the CDR3 with reference TRBV5-1 and TRBJ2-6 gives the whole variable domain KAGVTQTPRYLIKTRGQQVTLSCSPISGHRSVSWYQQTPGQGLQFLFEYFSETQRNKGNFPGRFSGRQFSNSRSEMNVSTLELGDSALYLCASSFGSGANVLTFGAGSRLTVL.